One sample yielded the 26 T cell receptor beta chains listed below, sequenced in a study of T cells in localized non-small cell lung cancer. TCRdb's copy holds only in-frame clones and misses some; the assay was immunoSEQ multiplex PCR. The data show tens of thousands of clones, over 70% seen once. The material sequenced was PBMCs, taken before any cancer treatment. These receptors originate from a man aged 35 to 69 with stage II squamous cell lung carcinoma.

The chain combines TRBV7-6 with TRBJ2-1; a weak D match, TRBD1 (6 bases). V was cut by 5 bases and J by 0 bases, with 14 bases left in between. The germline CDR1 and CDR2 sequences are SGHVS and FNYEAQ. The CDR3 has 16 amino acids. The CDR3 nucleotides read TGTGCCAGCAGCCTCTCTGGGGGCCGCTCCTACAATGAGCAGTTCTTC. Its translation is CASSLSGGRSYNEQFF.

V is TRBV28 and J is TRBJ2-7; D perhaps matches TRBD1 (6 bases). CDR1 MDHEN and CDR2 SYDVKM come from the germline V gene. With 5 bases removed from V and 6 bases from J, the gap between germline ends came to 11 bases. The CDR3 is made up of 12 amino acids. CDR3 region: CASSLGHSEQYF. DNA of the CDR3: TGTGCCAGCAGTCTGGGACATTCCGAGCAGTACTTC.

CDR3 in amino acids: CASSTRIRGRETQYF. CDR3 DNA sequence: TGTGCCAGCAGCACCCGCATCAGGGGACGAGAGACCCAGTACTTC. This chain links TRBV7-2 with TRBJ2-5; weak D call: TRBD1 (6 bases). The CDR3 extends over 15 amino acids. Trimming shortened V by 5 bases and J by 4 bases, and 17 bases separated the two germline ends. Germline V lookup: CDR1 SGHTA, CDR2 FQGNSA.

The chain is built from TRBV6-1 and TRBJ1-2; TRBD1 matches 7 bases. CDR3 length: 15 amino acids. Germline V CDR1 and CDR2: MNHNS, SASEGT. With V trimmed by 4 bases and J by 8 bases, 13 bases remained unmatched. The CDR3 is CASSGPTGALNGYTF. The DNA of the CDR3 is TGTGCCAGCAGTGGGCCCACAGGGGCGCTTAACGGCTACACCTTC.

The V call is TRBV5-6, the J call TRBJ1-2; D call uncertain. The V end lost 2 bases, the J end lost 0 bases, and 5 bases lay between the germline ends. The germline V gene encodes CDR1 SGHDT and CDR2 YYEEEE. There are 13 residues in the CDR3. CDR3 loop: CASSFSTNYGYTF. Written as DNA, the CDR3 is TGTGCCAGCAGCTTTTCCACTAACTATGGCTACACCTTC.

J is TRBJ2-5 and V is TRBV7-9; 9 bases align to TRBD1. Germline V gives CDR1 SEHNR, CDR2 FQNEAQ (reference sequence). The CDR3 sequence is 15 residues long. The J segment lost 2 bases and the V segment lost 5 bases, leaving 6 bases of the junction unmatched. Written as DNA, the CDR3 is TGTGCCAGCAGCCTTCTGGGGACAGGGCAAGAGACCCAGTACTTC. Translated, it gives CASSLLGTGQETQYF.

DNA of the CDR3: TGTGCCAGTAGTATGAGGACAGGGGGCATCACCGGGGAGCTGTTTTTT. It translates to CASSMRTGGITGELFF. The V gene is TRBV19, the J gene TRBJ2-2; 11 bases agree with TRBD1. The CDR3 length is 16 residues. The germline V gene has CDR1 LNHDA and CDR2 SQIVND (reference sequence). J lost 4 bases, V lost 3 bases, and 4 bases had no gene match.

The chain joins TRBV11-2 to TRBJ2-1; no definite D call. Per germline, CDR1 SGHAT and CDR2 FQNNGV. The V gene lost 2 bases and the J gene lost 0 bases, with 8 bases spanning the gap. The CDR3 is 15 residues long. The CDR3 DNA reads as TGTGCCAGCAGCTTAAGCGCTGCCTCCTACAATGAGCAGTTCTTC. This translates into CASSLSAASYNEQFF. The full variable domain, with the rest looked up from reference TRBV11-2 and TRBJ2-1, is EAGVAQSPRYKIIEKRQSVAFWCNPISGHATLYWYQQILGQGPKLLIQFQNNGVVDDSQLPKDRFSAERLKGVDSTLKIQPAKLEDSAVYLCASSLSAASYNEQFFGPGTRLTVL.

The chain joins TRBV5-1 to TRBJ2-3, with 9 bases lining up with TRBD1. This CDR3 contains 15 residues. The V gene end was trimmed by 6 bases and the J gene end by 4 bases; junction bases not matched to a gene: 9. The V gene's germline CDR1 is SGHRS and CDR2 YFSETQ. CDR3: CASTSDRGGADTQYF. In DNA, the CDR3 is TGCGCCAGCACCTCGGACAGGGGCGGGGCAGATACGCAGTATTTT.

The CDR3 coding sequence is TGTGCCAGCAGTTACGGGCGGGGGGATGAAGCTTTCTTT. Amino acids: CASSYGRGDEAFF. V is TRBV6-6 and J is TRBJ1-1; TRBD1 is a possible D gene (5 bases). Germline CDR1 and CDR2: MNHNY and SVGAGI (reference sequence). The CDR3 loop spans 13 amino acids. V gave up 2 bases and J gave up 7 bases, with 11 bases separating them.

The chain employs TRBV4-2 and TRBJ2-7; D is possibly TRBD2 (6 bases). The CDR3 totals 14 residues. Germline CDR1 LGHNA, CDR2 YNFKEQ. The V and J ends lost 4 bases and 2 bases respectively, with 12 bases between them. The CDR3 DNA sequence: TGTGCCAGCAGCCCCGAACTAGCCCCCTACGAGCAGTACTTC. Amino acids: CASSPELAPYEQYF.

This clone was detected a few times. The genes are TRBV5-1 and TRBJ2-1; D is undetermined. Trimming took off 4 bases at V and 2 bases at J, with 10 bases between the two ends. CDR1 and CDR2 from the germline V gene are SGHRS and YFSETQ. This CDR3 is 14 amino acids long. The CDR3 is CASSPFDPYNEQFF. The CDR3 DNA follows: TGCGCCAGCAGCCCATTTGACCCCTACAATGAGCAGTTCTTC.

The chain links TRBV19 to TRBJ2-2; D is unresolved. The CDR3 length is 15 residues. Trimming took 4 bases from V and 0 from J, leaving 9 bases between them. Per germline, CDR1 LNHDA and CDR2 SQIVND (reference sequence). The CDR3 DNA follows: TGTGCCAGTAGTAAAGTACACCCGAACACCGGGGAGCTGTTTTTT. This encodes CASSKVHPNTGELFF. Filled out from reference TRBV19 and TRBJ2-2, the complete variable domain reads DGGITQSPKYLFRKEGQNVTLSCEQNLNHDAMYWYRQDPGQGLRLIYYSQIVNDFQKGDIAEGYSVSREKKESFPLTVTSAQKNPTAFYLCASSKVHPNTGELFFGEGSRLTVL.

A remark on this clone: A much larger clone differs by one base, so this may be a read error. The chain recombines TRBV6-6 with TRBJ2-2, with D possibly being TRBD1 (5 bases). Germline V gene sequence: CDR1 MNHNY, CDR2 SVGAGI (reference sequence). Trimming pared 7 bases from V and 1 base from J, leaving 7 bases between. The CDR3 is 13 amino acids. CDR3 coding DNA: TGTGCCAGCACGCAGGGGAACACCGGGGAGCTGTTTTTT. Its protein product is CASTQGNTGELFF.

This chain joins TRBV7-8 and TRBJ1-4; maybe TRBD1 (5 bases). CDR3 length equals 13 residues. Germline CDR1 and CDR2: SGHVS and FQNEAQ. Trimming took 5 bases from V and 8 from J, leaving 12 bases between them. The CDR3 region is CASSRGQREKLFF. The DNA of the CDR3 is TGTGCCAGCAGCCGTGGACAACGAGAAAAACTGTTTTTT.

V usage is TRBV5-1 and J usage is TRBJ2-3; 9 bases line up with TRBD2. Germline values: CDR1 SGHRS, CDR2 YFSETQ. V gave up 0 bases and J gave up 2 bases; unmatched junction bases: 4. The CDR3 runs 16 residues. As DNA, the CDR3 is TGCGCCAGCAGCTTGGGAGCGGGGGGACTCACAGATACGCAGTATTTT. It yields the protein CASSLGAGGLTDTQYF.

This chain uses TRBV7-8 with TRBJ2-1; unclear D gene. V lost 4 bases to trimming and J lost 5 bases, with 21 bases between them. From germline, CDR1 is SGHVS and CDR2 FQNEAQ. This CDR3 spans 17 amino acids. The CDR3 nucleotides are TGTGCCAGCAGCTGGGAAAGCGCCCGCCAGAGGAACAATGAGCAGTTCTTC. Translated: CASSWESARQRNNEQFF.

This chain joins TRBV5-1 and TRBJ2-1; D perhaps matches TRBD1 (5 bases). Between the trimmed V and J ends, which lost 0 bases and 6 bases, there was a span of 13 bases. Germline V gene data show CDR1 as SGHRS and CDR2 as YFSETQ. The CDR3 spans 15 residues. CDR3 region: CASSLGGQGLNEQFF. CDR3 bases: TGCGCCAGCAGCTTGGGAGGTCAGGGCCTCAATGAGCAGTTCTTC.

Only a few counts were recorded for this clone. This chain connects TRBV7-8 to TRBJ2-1, with 12 positions matching TRBD2. The germline gives CDR1 SGHVS, CDR2 FQNEAQ. V was pared by 10 bases and J by 6 bases, with 19 bases of the junction left unmatched. This CDR3 spans 18 amino acids. In nucleotides, the CDR3 is TGTGCCATAAGCTCATTTAACTCTCGACTAGCGGGAGCCAATGAGCAGTTCTTC. This codes for CAISSFNSRLAGANEQFF.

The chain combines TRBV28 with TRBJ2-5, with D tentatively TRBD2 (6 bases). Germline CDR1 MDHEN, CDR2 SYDVKM. V gave up 2 bases and J gave up 8 bases, with 15 bases separating them. CDR3 length: 14 amino acids. The CDR3 is CASSLTLGGRTQYF. In nucleotides, the CDR3 is TGTGCCAGCAGTTTAACCCTTGGGGGGAGAACCCAGTACTTC.

This clone was observed many times. The rearrangement uses TRBV9 and TRBJ1-6, with no clear D. This CDR3 region has 13 residues. Germline CDR1 is SGDLS and CDR2 is YYNGEE. V lost 1 base to trimming and J lost 7 bases, with 6 bases between them. The CDR3 is CASSVNSNSPLHF. The DNA of the CDR3 is TGTGCCAGCAGCGTAAACAGCAATTCACCCCTCCACTTT.

This sequence joins TRBV5-8 and TRBJ2-5; a weak D match, TRBD2 (6 bases). The V end was cut by 1 base, the J end by 2 bases, with 15 bases between. Germline loops: CDR1 SGHTS, CDR2 YDEGEE. The CDR3 loop spans 16 amino acids. The CDR3 sequence: CASSLQGRGRQETQYF. The CDR3 nucleotides are TGTGCCAGCAGCTTGCAAGGTCGGGGGAGACAAGAGACCCAGTACTTC.

Only one count was recorded for this clone. This sequence joins TRBV28 and TRBJ2-1, with TRBD2 matching 11 bases. V shed 5 bases, J shed 9 bases, and the junction held 9 bases outside the gene matches. Germline CDR1 is MDHEN and CDR2 is SYDVKM. The CDR3 length is 15 residues. CDR3 residues: CASSPNSGRAGEQFF. The CDR3 DNA follows: TGTGCCAGCAGTCCTAATAGCGGGAGGGCCGGTGAGCAGTTCTTC.

V usage is TRBV25-1 and J usage is TRBJ2-5; 8 positions match TRBD2. V was pared by 3 bases and J by 5 bases, with 5 bases of the junction left unmatched. Germline loops: CDR1 MGHDK, CDR2 SYGVNS. CDR3 length: 14 residues. The DNA of the CDR3 is TGTGCCAGCAGTGATGCGGGAGGTTGGGAGACCCAGTACTTC. Translating it yields CASSDAGGWETQYF.

The rearrangement uses TRBV9 and TRBJ2-2, with D possibly TRBD2 on 5 matching bases. The CDR3 runs to 14 residues. Between the trimmed V and J ends, which lost 2 bases and 6 bases, there was a span of 11 bases. The germline gives CDR1 SGDLS, CDR2 YYNGEE. In nucleotides, the CDR3 is TGTGCCAGCAGCGTGAGGGCAGACCCCGGGGAGCTGTTTTTT. This encodes CASSVRADPGELFF.

The V gene is TRBV7-2, the J gene TRBJ2-7; no reliable D call. Germline assignment: CDR1 SGHTA and CDR2 FQGNSA. The length of the CDR3 is 13 residues. V was shortened by 5 bases and J by 7 bases, with 15 bases between the two germline ends. CDR3 in amino acids: CASSEGSPREQYF. The CDR3 nucleotides are TGTGCCAGCAGCGAAGGGTCTCCAAGGGAGCAGTACTTC.